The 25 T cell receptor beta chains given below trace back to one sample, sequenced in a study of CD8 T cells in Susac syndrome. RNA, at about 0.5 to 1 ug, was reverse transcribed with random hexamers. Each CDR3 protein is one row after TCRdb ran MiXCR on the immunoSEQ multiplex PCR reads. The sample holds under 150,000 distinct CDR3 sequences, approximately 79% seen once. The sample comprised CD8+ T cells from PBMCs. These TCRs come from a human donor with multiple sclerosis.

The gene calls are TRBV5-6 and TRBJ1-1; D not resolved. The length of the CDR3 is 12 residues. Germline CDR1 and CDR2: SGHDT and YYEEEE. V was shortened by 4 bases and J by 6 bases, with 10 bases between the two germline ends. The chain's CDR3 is CASSGPSAEAFF. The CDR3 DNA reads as TGTGCCAGCAGCGGGCCAAGCGCTGAAGCTTTCTTT.

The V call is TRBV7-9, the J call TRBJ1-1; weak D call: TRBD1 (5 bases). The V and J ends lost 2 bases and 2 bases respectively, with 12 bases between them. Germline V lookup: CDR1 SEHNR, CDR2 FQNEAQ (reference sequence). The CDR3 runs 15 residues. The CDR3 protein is CASSLFRVPNTEAFF. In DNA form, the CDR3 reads TGTGCCAGCAGCTTATTCAGGGTACCCAACACTGAAGCTTTCTTT.

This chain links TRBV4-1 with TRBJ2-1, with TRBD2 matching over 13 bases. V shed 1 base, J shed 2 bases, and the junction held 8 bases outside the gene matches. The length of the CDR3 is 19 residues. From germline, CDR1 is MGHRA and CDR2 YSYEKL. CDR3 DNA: TGCGCCAGCAGCCAAGGACTAGCGGGAGGCCCTTACCCCTACAATGAGCAGTTCTTC. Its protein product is CASSQGLAGGPYPYNEQFF.

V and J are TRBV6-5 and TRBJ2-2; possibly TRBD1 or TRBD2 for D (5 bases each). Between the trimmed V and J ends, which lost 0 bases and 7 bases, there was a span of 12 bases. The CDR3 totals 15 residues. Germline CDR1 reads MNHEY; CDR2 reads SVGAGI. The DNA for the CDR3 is TGTGCCAGCAGTTACTCGAACGAGGGGATCGGGGAGCTGTTTTTT. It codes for CASSYSNEGIGELFF.

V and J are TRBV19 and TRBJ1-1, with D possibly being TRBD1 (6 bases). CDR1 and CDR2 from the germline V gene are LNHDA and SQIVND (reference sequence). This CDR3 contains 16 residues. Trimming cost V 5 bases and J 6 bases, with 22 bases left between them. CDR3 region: CASSGWDTLSQSEAFF. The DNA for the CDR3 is TGTGCCAGTAGTGGATGGGACACCCTTAGTCAGTCTGAAGCTTTCTTT.

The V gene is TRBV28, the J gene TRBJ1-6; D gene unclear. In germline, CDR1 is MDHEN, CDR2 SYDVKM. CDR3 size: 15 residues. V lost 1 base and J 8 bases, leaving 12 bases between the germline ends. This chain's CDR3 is CASSLLWQADSPLHF. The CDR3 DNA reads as TGTGCCAGCAGTTTATTATGGCAGGCGGATTCACCCCTCCACTTT.

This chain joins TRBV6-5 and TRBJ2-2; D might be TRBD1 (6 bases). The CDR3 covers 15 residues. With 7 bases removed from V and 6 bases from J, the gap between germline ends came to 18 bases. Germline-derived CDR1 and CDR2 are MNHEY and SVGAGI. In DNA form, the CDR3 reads TGTGCCAGCACTACGGGACACATATCCCCCGGGGAGCTGTTTTTT. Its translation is CASTTGHISPGELFF.

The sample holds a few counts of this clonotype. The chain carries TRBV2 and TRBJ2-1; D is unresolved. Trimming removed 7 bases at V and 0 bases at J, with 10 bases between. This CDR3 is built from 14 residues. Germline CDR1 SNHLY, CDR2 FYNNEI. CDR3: CASNGGYSYNEQFF. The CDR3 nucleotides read TGTGCCAGCAACGGCGGTTACTCCTACAATGAGCAGTTCTTC.

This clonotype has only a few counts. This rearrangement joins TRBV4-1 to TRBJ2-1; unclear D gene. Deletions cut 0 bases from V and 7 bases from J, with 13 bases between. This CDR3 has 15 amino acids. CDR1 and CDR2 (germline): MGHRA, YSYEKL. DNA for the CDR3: TGCGCCAGCAGCCAAGATGGGCTTCGGTGGAATGAGCAGTTCTTC. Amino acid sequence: CASSQDGLRWNEQFF.

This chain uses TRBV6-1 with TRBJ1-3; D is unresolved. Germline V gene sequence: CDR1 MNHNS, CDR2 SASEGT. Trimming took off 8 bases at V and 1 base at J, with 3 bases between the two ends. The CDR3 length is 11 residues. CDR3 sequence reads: CASGSGNTIYF. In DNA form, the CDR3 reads TGTGCCAGCGGATCTGGAAACACCATATATTTT.

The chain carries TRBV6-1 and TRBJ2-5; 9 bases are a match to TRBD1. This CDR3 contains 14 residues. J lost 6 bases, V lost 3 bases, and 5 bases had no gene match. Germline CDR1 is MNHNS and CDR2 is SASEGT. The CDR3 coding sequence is TGTGCCAGCAGTGATTTGACAGGGGGGCAGACCCAGTACTTC. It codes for CASSDLTGGQTQYF.

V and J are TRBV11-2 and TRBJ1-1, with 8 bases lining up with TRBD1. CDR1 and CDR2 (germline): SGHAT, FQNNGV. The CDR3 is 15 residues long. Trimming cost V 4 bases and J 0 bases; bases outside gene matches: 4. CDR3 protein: CASSSRTGLNTEAFF. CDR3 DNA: TGTGCCAGCAGCTCCCGGACAGGGCTGAACACTGAAGCTTTCTTT. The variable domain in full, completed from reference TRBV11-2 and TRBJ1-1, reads EAGVAQSPRYKIIEKRQSVAFWCNPISGHATLYWYQQILGQGPKLLIQFQNNGVVDDSQLPKDRFSAERLKGVDSTLKIQPAKLEDSAVYLCASSSRTGLNTEAFFGQGTRLTVV.

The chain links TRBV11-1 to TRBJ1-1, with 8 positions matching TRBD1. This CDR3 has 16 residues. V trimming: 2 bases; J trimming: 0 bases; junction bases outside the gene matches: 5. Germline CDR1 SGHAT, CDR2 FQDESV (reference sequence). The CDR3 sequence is CASSLRWGQVNTEAFF. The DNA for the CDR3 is TGTGCCAGCAGCTTAAGGTGGGGACAGGTGAACACTGAAGCTTTCTTT.

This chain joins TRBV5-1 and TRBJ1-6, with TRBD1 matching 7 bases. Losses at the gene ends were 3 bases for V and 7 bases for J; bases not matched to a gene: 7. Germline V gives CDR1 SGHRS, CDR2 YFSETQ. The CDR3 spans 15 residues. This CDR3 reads CASSSAETGNSPLHF. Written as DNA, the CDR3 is TGCGCCAGCAGCTCCGCTGAGACAGGGAATTCACCCCTCCACTTT.

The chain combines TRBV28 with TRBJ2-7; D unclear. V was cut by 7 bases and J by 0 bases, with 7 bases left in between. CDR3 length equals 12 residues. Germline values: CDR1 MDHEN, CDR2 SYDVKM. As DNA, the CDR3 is TGTGCCAGCAATGGGGTCTCCTACGAGCAGTACTTC. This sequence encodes CASNGVSYEQYF.

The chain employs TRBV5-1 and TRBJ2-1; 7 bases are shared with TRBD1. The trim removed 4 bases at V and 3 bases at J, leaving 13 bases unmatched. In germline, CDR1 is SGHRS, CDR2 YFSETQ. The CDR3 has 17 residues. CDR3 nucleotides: TGCGCCAGCAGCCTCGCCGGGGCTGGGACAGACTACAATGAGCAGTTCTTC. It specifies CASSLAGAGTDYNEQFF. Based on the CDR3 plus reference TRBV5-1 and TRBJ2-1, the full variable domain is KAGVTQTPRYLIKTRGQQVTLSCSPISGHRSVSWYQQTPGQGLQFLFEYFSETQRNKGNFPGRFSGRQFSNSRSEMNVSTLELGDSALYLCASSLAGAGTDYNEQFFGPGTRLTVL.

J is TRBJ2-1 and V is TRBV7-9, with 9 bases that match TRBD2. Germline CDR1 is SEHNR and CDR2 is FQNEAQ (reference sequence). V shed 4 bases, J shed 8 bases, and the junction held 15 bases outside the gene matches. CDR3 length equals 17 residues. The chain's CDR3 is CASSSTKREAPLHEQFF. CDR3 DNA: TGTGCCAGCAGCTCAACGAAGCGGGAGGCCCCACTGCATGAGCAGTTCTTC. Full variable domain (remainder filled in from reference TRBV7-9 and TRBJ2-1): DTGVSQNPRHKITKRGQNVTFRCDPISEHNRLYWYRQTLGQGPEFLTYFQNEAQLEKSRLLSDRFSAERPKGSFSTLEIQRTEQGDSAMYLCASSSTKREAPLHEQFFGPGTRLTVL.

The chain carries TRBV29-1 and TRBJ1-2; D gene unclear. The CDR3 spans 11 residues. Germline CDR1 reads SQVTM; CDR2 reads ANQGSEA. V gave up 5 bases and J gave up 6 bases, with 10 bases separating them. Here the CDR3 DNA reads TGCAGCGTTAAAGTGGAGGATGGCTACACCTTC. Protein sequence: CSVKVEDGYTF.

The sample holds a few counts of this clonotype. Written as DNA, the CDR3 is TGCGCCAGCAGCCAAGAAGGGACCCTCCCACTTGAGCAGTTCTTC. This sequence encodes CASSQEGTLPLEQFF. This chain links TRBV4-1 with TRBJ2-1; either TRBD1 or TRBD2 may supply D (5 bases each). Germline V gene data show CDR1 as MGHRA and CDR2 as YSYEKL. This CDR3 comprises 15 residues. V lost 0 bases to trimming and J lost 9 bases, with 15 bases between them.

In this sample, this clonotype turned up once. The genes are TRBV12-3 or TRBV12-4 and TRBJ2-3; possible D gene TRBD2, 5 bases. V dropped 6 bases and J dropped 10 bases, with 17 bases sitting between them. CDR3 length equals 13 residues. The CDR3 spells CASSPPLESPQYF. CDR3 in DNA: TGTGCCAGCAGCCCCCCACTAGAGTCTCCGCAGTATTTT.

CDR3 DNA sequence: TGCAGTGCTAGAGATAGGTATTCCTCTGCGGTACTATCCTACAATGAGCAGTTCTTC. This codes for CSARDRYSSAVLSYNEQFF. The chain carries TRBV20-1 and TRBJ2-1; D unresolved. Trimming pared 0 bases from V and 1 base from J, leaving 22 bases between. The germline V gene encodes CDR1 DFQATT and CDR2 SNEGSKA (reference sequence). This CDR3 region has 19 residues.

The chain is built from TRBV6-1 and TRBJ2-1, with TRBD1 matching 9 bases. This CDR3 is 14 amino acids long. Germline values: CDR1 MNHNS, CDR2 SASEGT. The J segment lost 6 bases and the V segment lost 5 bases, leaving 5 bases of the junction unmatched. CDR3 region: CASSSTTGGNEQFF. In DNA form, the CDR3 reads TGTGCCAGCAGTTCCACGACAGGGGGCAATGAGCAGTTCTTC.

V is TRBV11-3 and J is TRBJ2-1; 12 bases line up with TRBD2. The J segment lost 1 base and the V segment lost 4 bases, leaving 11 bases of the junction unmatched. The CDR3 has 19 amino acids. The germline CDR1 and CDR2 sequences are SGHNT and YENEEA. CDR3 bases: TGTGCCAGCAGCTCGACTAGCGGGAGCCCACCTGAATCCTACAATGAGCAGTTCTTC. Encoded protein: CASSSTSGSPPESYNEQFF.

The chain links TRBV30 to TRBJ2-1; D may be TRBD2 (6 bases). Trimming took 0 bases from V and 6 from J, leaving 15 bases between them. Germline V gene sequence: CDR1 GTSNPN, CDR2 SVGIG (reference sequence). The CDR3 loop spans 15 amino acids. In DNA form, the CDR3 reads TGTGCCTGGAGTGTACCGCGGGACCCAACCAATGAGCAGTTCTTC. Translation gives CAWSVPRDPTNEQFF.

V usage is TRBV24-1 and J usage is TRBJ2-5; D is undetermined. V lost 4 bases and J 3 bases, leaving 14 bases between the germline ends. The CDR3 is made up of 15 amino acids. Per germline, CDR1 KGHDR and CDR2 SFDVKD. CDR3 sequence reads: CATSDPRRMEETQYF. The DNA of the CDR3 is TGTGCCACCAGTGACCCGAGGCGGATGGAAGAGACCCAGTACTTC.